This T cell receptor (beta chain) comes out of a study of Ad26.COV2.S vaccination and SARS-CoV-2 variants. Overall study results and limits: Spike-specific TCR breadth was greater after Ad26.COV2.S than placebo. Possibly, TCR breadth and depth analyses underestimated total T cell responses. Marked by substantial breadth, spike-specific CD8+ and CD4+ T cell responses were reportedly seen after vaccination. Vaccinated and placebo-treated recipients had similar non-spike TCR breadth.

The CDR3 loop spans 15 amino acids. V lost 1 base and J lost 0, with 9 bases in between. Per the germline V gene, CDR1 is LGHNA and CDR2 is YSLEER. This clone was detected only a few times. Its specificity is not known. TCRdb's table, derived via immunoSEQ multiplex PCR, lists solely in-frame clones and lacks some. The sample contains roughly 100,000 clones, around three quarters of which appear only once. V is TRBV4-3 and J is TRBJ1-2, with D hard to call. The sample here was peripheral blood, taken after recovery from COVID-19. This TCR came from a human donor who had recovered from COVID-19. CDR3 coding DNA: TGCGCCAGCAGCCAAGGGGCAAGGTCTAACTATGGCTACACCTTC. Its protein product is CASSQGARSNYGYTF.